The next 12 T cell receptor beta chains were all read from a single sample in a study of shared clonotypes between healthy human individuals. This table comes from immunoSEQ multiplex PCR, and its TCRdb copy is limited to in-frame clones, with some not included. The table records under 2.5 million clones, about nine tenths of them present only once. What was sequenced was naive CD4+ T cells from PBMCs. Described subset: CD45RA+ positively selected. The receptor source for this set is a man between 18 and 35 years old in good health. Some clones in this sample may be carry-over from other donors' samples.

A single count supports this clone. The J gene is TRBJ1-4, the V gene TRBV30; 7 bases align to TRBD1. The CDR3 runs 14 residues. CDR1 is GTSNPN, CDR2 SVGIG, per germline (reference sequence). V was clipped by 3 bases and J by 6 bases; unmatched bases: 7. The DNA for the CDR3 is TGTGCCTGGAGGAAACAGGGGTGGGATGAAAAACTGTTTTTT. It is translated as CAWRKQGWDEKLFF.

This clone came up once. The rearrangement joins TRBV30 to TRBJ1-1; 9 bases are shared with TRBD1. Germline V gene lookup returns CDR1 GTSNPN and CDR2 SVGIG (reference sequence). The V segment lost 1 base and the J segment 7 bases; nucleotides outside the gene matches: 4. The length of the CDR3 is 13 residues. In nucleotides, the CDR3 is TGTGCCTGGAGTGGCGACAGGGGGTTTGAAGCTTTCTTT. It codes for CAWSGDRGFEAFF.

This rearrangement joins TRBV2 to TRBJ2-2; D call uncertain. CDR1 and CDR2 from the germline V gene are SNHLY and FYNNEI. The CDR3 length is 13 residues. Between the trimmed V and J ends, which lost 7 bases and 6 bases, there was a span of 12 bases. DNA for the CDR3: TGTGCCAGCACACTTTCGAGCCCCGGGGAGCTGTTTTTT. Its translation: CASTLSSPGELFF.

In its sample, this clone was seen once. V usage is TRBV5-4 and J usage is TRBJ2-7; 11 positions match TRBD2. The V segment lost 4 bases and the J segment 0 bases; nucleotides outside the gene matches: 3. This CDR3 has 15 residues. Per the germline V gene, CDR1 is SGHNT and CDR2 is YYREEE (reference sequence). DNA of the CDR3: TGTGCCAGCAGCGGGGGGACTAGCGGCTCCTACGAGCAGTACTTC. Protein: CASSGGTSGSYEQYF.

The gene calls are TRBV5-1 and TRBJ2-1; TRBD2 matches 11 bases. The CDR3 has 15 amino acids. Germline-derived CDR1 and CDR2 are SGHRS and YFSETQ. V shed 0 bases and J 7 bases; nucleotides not matched to a gene: 3. DNA of the CDR3: TGCGCCAGCAGCTTGGTAGCGGGAGGGGTGAATGAGCAGTTCTTC. Protein sequence: CASSLVAGGVNEQFF.

This clone was picked up a small number of times. This sequence joins TRBV11-1 and TRBJ1-1; D unresolved. Germline CDR1 and CDR2: SGHAT and FQDESV (reference sequence). The CDR3 covers 12 residues. Deletions cut 5 bases from V and 7 bases from J, with 11 bases between. CDR3 DNA sequence: TGTGCCAGCAGCCCCATTCCCGGTGAAGCTTTCTTT. This sequence encodes CASSPIPGEAFF.

As concerns this clone: Compared with germline, one end of the junction differs, possibly owing to a read error. The V call is TRBV28, the J call TRBJ2-7; 10 bases map to TRBD2. CDR3 length equals 19 residues. Germline-derived CDR1 and CDR2 are MDHEN and SYDVKM. The CDR3: CARSRIGGGAGGSSYEQYF. The CDR3, as DNA: TGTGCCCGCAGCCGGATTGGGGGGGGAGCGGGAGGGAGCTCCTACGAGCAGTACTTC.

This clone was seen more than once but under ten times. The chain has TRBV27 and TRBJ1-1; 7 positions match TRBD1. The CDR3 runs to 13 residues. V gave up 4 bases and J gave up 3 bases; unmatched junction bases: 2. Germline CDR1 MNHEY, CDR2 SMNVEV (reference sequence). DNA of the CDR3: TGTGCCAGCAGTTCCAGGGGGTACACTGAAGCTTTCTTT. Its translation: CASSSRGYTEAFF.

The sample holds one count of this clone. The rearrangement uses TRBV11-3 and TRBJ2-5, with a tentative D call TRBD2 (6 bases). Trimming removed 0 bases at V and 5 bases at J, with 13 bases between. The CDR3 spans 15 residues. CDR1 SGHNT and CDR2 YENEEA come from the germline V gene. CDR3 sequence: CASSLEAGPGETQYF. For the CDR3, the DNA is TGTGCCAGCAGCTTAGAGGCGGGACCGGGGGAGACCCAGTACTTC.

The V gene is TRBV11-2, the J gene TRBJ2-5; maybe TRBD2 (5 bases). The CDR3 contains 14 residues. Germline loops: CDR1 SGHAT, CDR2 FQNNGV. V was shortened by 7 bases and J by 5 bases, with 17 bases between the two germline ends. This chain's CDR3 is CASNPDRGLETQYF. The CDR3 nucleotides are TGTGCCAGCAACCCGGACCGAGGGTTGGAGACCCAGTACTTC.

As for this clone: The sample contains more than one DNA sequence encoding this CDR3. The rearrangement joins TRBV5-1 to TRBJ2-1; 11 positions agree with TRBD2. The CDR3 is 15 amino acids. Germline CDR1 reads SGHRS; CDR2 reads YFSETQ. The V and J ends lost 3 bases and 3 bases, in that order; junction bases with no gene match: 2. CDR3 in DNA: TGCGCCAGCAGCTACCTAGCGGGAGGCTACAATGAGCAGTTCTTC. It yields the protein CASSYLAGGYNEQFF.

V and J are TRBV6-6 and TRBJ2-7; 7 positions match TRBD2. The length of the CDR3 is 12 residues. The trim removed 4 bases at V and 6 bases at J, leaving 3 bases unmatched. The germline V gene encodes CDR1 MNHNY and CDR2 SVGAGI (reference sequence). CDR3 loop: CASSWGGGEQYF. The CDR3 DNA follows: TGTGCCAGCAGTTGGGGGGGTGGCGAGCAGTACTTC.